The 27 T cell receptor beta chains below all came from one sample that was sequenced in a study of cytomegalovirus exposure and HLA in healthy donors. Primers: 60 Vbeta forward and 13 Jbeta reverse. Libraries were prepared by immunoSEQ multiplex PCR; TCRdb keeps only in-frame clonotypes and omits some of them. This table has over 100,000 clones, 70% to 75% appearing once. Specimen: PBMCs. These receptors were collected from a male donor in good health and CMV-seronegative.

The chain has TRBV28 and TRBJ2-7; D is undetermined. From germline, CDR1 is MDHEN and CDR2 SYDVKM. The CDR3 contains 13 residues. Deletions cut 4 bases from V and 0 bases from J, with 7 bases between. The CDR3 spells CASSSPRSYEQYF. The CDR3 coding sequence is TGTGCCAGCAGTTCTCCGCGCTCCTACGAGCAGTACTTC.

In this sample, this clone turned up once. This rearrangement joins TRBV5-1 to TRBJ2-5, with D unclear. Trimming pared 1 base from V and 1 base from J, leaving 11 bases between. CDR3 size: 15 residues. Germline V gives CDR1 SGHRS, CDR2 YFSETQ. The CDR3 loop reads CASSLWQATQETQYF. The CDR3 bases are TGCGCCAGCAGCTTGTGGCAGGCGACCCAAGAGACCCAGTACTTC.

V usage is TRBV27 and J usage is TRBJ2-5; 10 nucleotides line up with TRBD1. The CDR3 extends over 16 amino acids. After removal of 5 bases from V and 5 bases from J, the junction contained 11 bases not matched to a gene. The germline CDR1 and CDR2 sequences are MNHEY and SMNVEV (reference sequence). The CDR3 loop reads CASSPPPGQGRETQYF. DNA of the CDR3: TGTGCCAGCAGTCCCCCCCCGGGACAGGGGCGGGAGACCCAGTACTTC.

This chain uses TRBV28 with TRBJ1-4; TRBD1 might be the D (6 bases). This CDR3 comprises 15 residues. V was shortened by 8 bases and J by 6 bases, with 19 bases between the two germline ends. Germline loops: CDR1 MDHEN, CDR2 SYDVKM. This CDR3 is CASRPRGGGDEKLFF. The CDR3 bases are TGTGCCAGCCGTCCTAGGGGGGGAGGGGATGAAAAACTGTTTTTT.

The chain couples TRBV5-4 to TRBJ2-2; TRBD2 matches 7 bases. CDR1 is SGHNT, CDR2 YYREEE, per germline (reference sequence). There are 17 residues in the CDR3. Losses at the gene ends were 1 base for V and 5 bases for J; bases not matched to a gene: 11. The CDR3 sequence: CASSLMGGGPRTGELFF. The CDR3 DNA reads TGTGCCAGCAGCTTGATGGGGGGAGGGCCCCGGACCGGGGAGCTGTTTTTT.

This rearrangement joins TRBV9 to TRBJ1-3; 10 bases are a match to TRBD1. V lost 5 bases to trimming and J lost 4 bases; unmatched junction nucleotides: 12. This CDR3 is built from 17 residues. Germline values: CDR1 SGDLS, CDR2 YYNGEE. The DNA for the CDR3 is TGTGCCAGCAGTCCCGACGGGACAGGGGTTGCCGGAAACACCATATATTTT. This codes for CASSPDGTGVAGNTIYF.

This sequence joins TRBV30 and TRBJ1-4, with D unresolved. The CDR3 runs to 13 residues. In germline, CDR1 is GTSNPN, CDR2 SVGIG (reference sequence). Trimming cost V 8 bases and J 5 bases, with 15 bases left between them. CDR3 DNA: TGTGCCCTTGGAGGGCAATCGAATGAAAAACTGTTTTTT. This translates into CALGGQSNEKLFF.

This clone appeared a single time. The chain couples TRBV10-1 to TRBJ1-2; 7 nucleotides match TRBD1. In germline, CDR1 is WNHNN, CDR2 SYGVQD (reference sequence). The junction had 4 bases not matched to a gene; V was cut back by 5 bases and J by 4 bases. The CDR3 runs 13 residues. Written as DNA, the CDR3 is TGCGCCAGCAGTCGGGACAGATCCTATGGCTACACCTTC. Translating gives CASSRDRSYGYTF.

The rearrangement uses TRBV5-6 and TRBJ2-5, with 11 bases lining up with TRBD2. Per germline, CDR1 SGHDT and CDR2 YYEEEE. The CDR3 has 14 amino acids. Unmatched junction bases numbered 1, after V lost 3 bases and J lost 3 bases. The CDR3 protein is CASSSTSGKETQYF. Here the CDR3 DNA reads TGTGCCAGCAGCTCGACTAGCGGGAAAGAGACCCAGTACTTC.

This chain connects TRBV7-9 to TRBJ2-7, with unresolved D. Per germline, CDR1 SEHNR and CDR2 FQNEAQ (reference sequence). The ends were cut back, 5 bases at V and 4 bases at J, with 12 bases in the middle. The CDR3 has 13 residues. This CDR3 reads CASSPSGRYEQYF. The CDR3 nucleotides are TGTGCCAGCAGCCCGTCCGGTCGATACGAGCAGTACTTC.

The chain links TRBV19 to TRBJ2-7; TRBD2 might be the D (5 bases). CDR1 and CDR2 from the germline V gene are LNHDA and SQIVND (reference sequence). This CDR3 region has 16 residues. Trimming removed 3 bases from V and 6 bases from J, with 21 bases in between. DNA of the CDR3: TGTGCCAGTAGTATTCCGTGGACTCCCGTCCCTCGCGAGCAGTACTTC. This sequence encodes CASSIPWTPVPREQYF.

This chain joins TRBV28 and TRBJ1-1; D unresolved. There are 14 residues in the CDR3. From germline, CDR1 is MDHEN and CDR2 SYDVKM. The V end lost 3 bases, the J end lost 6 bases, and 14 bases lay between the germline ends. CDR3 coding DNA: TGTGCCAGCAGTTTGACTAGCAAGGGCGCTGAAGCTTTCTTT. Amino acid sequence: CASSLTSKGAEAFF.

The V gene is TRBV9, the J gene TRBJ2-1; 8 bases are shared with TRBD1. The CDR3 covers 13 residues. V shed 4 bases and J 6 bases; nucleotides not matched to a gene: 3. The germline V gene encodes CDR1 SGDLS and CDR2 YYNGEE. CDR3 region: CASSFGQGNEQFF. CDR3 coding DNA: TGTGCCAGCAGCTTTGGACAGGGCAATGAGCAGTTCTTC.

The chain employs TRBV4-3 and TRBJ2-5, with D possibly matching TRBD2 (5 bases). Germline CDR1 is LGHNA and CDR2 is YSLEER. The CDR3 extends over 16 amino acids. The V gene lost 1 base and the J gene lost 5 bases, with 17 bases spanning the gap. This CDR3 reads CASSQGWAGRVETQYF. The CDR3 bases are TGCGCCAGCAGCCAAGGTTGGGCGGGTCGCGTGGAGACCCAGTACTTC.

J is TRBJ2-2 and V is TRBV21-1; the D call in the table, TRBD2, was not verified against the DNA. TRBV21-1 is annotated as a pseudogene. The CDR3 is made up of 18 amino acids. The CDR3 protein is CASSKDGSSGRANGELFF. CDR3 sequence (DNA): TGTGCCAGCAGCAAAGACGGGTCTAGCGGGAGGGCGAACGGGGAGCTGTTTTTT.

This rearrangement joins TRBV5-4 to TRBJ2-7, with TRBD1 matching 8 bases. The length of the CDR3 is 14 residues. Germline V lookup: CDR1 SGHNT, CDR2 YYREEE (reference sequence). With 0 bases clipped from V and 3 bases from J, the junction kept 2 bases outside the gene matches. The CDR3 protein is CASSLDDRGYEQYF. The CDR3 DNA is TGTGCCAGCAGCTTGGACGACAGGGGCTACGAGCAGTACTTC.

The J gene is TRBJ1-4, the V gene TRBV18; 7 bases agree with TRBD1. The CDR3 consists of 16 residues. From germline, CDR1 is KGHSH and CDR2 LQKENI. With V trimmed by 3 bases and J by 6 bases, 10 bases remained unmatched. CDR3 region: CASSPLLGRGDEKLFF. The CDR3 nucleotides are TGTGCCAGCTCACCCCTACTGGGCAGGGGGGATGAAAAACTGTTTTTT. Full variable domain (missing parts from reference TRBV18 and TRBJ1-4): NAGVMQNPRHLVRRRGQEARLRCSPMKGHSHVYWYRQLPEEGLKFMVYLQKENIIDESGMPKERFSAEFPKEGPSILRIQQVVRGDSAAYFCASSPLLGRGDEKLFFGSGTQLSVL.

V is TRBV28 and J is TRBJ1-4; TRBD1 agrees at 7 bases. CDR1 and CDR2 (germline): MDHEN, SYDVKM. This CDR3 comprises 14 residues. With 3 bases clipped from V and 8 bases from J, the junction kept 6 bases outside the gene matches. DNA for the CDR3: TGTGCCAGCAGTTTTACAGGGGCGAGGGAAAAACTGTTTTTT. This encodes CASSFTGAREKLFF.

This chain links TRBV6-6 with TRBJ1-4; a weak D match, TRBD1 (5 bases). Germline values: CDR1 MNHNY, CDR2 SVGAGI (reference sequence). The CDR3 is 15 residues long. The ends were cut back, 6 bases at V and 5 bases at J, with 16 bases in the middle. DNA for the CDR3: TGTGCCAGCAGCCGTACTGTGGCAGGGAATGAAAAACTGTTTTTT. Its protein product is CASSRTVAGNEKLFF.

The chain recombines TRBV4-3 with TRBJ1-4; D is possibly TRBD1 (6 bases). Trimming shortened V by 3 bases and J by 3 bases, and 20 bases separated the two germline ends. Germline V lookup: CDR1 LGHNA, CDR2 YSLEER. This CDR3 is built from 18 residues. The CDR3 reads CASSHYEGGGWPNEKLFF. CDR3 nucleotide sequence: TGCGCCAGCAGCCACTACGAAGGGGGGGGGTGGCCTAATGAAAAACTGTTTTTT.

V usage is TRBV6-1 and J usage is TRBJ2-7, with 8 bases matching TRBD1. The V and J ends lost 1 base and 5 bases, in that order; junction bases with no gene match: 13. Germline-derived CDR1 and CDR2 are MNHNS and SASEGT. This CDR3 contains 17 residues. The CDR3 nucleotides are TGTGCCAGCAGTGAAGTCCCCAGACAGGGGAAAAGTGACGAGCAGTACTTC. Protein: CASSEVPRQGKSDEQYF.

The genes are TRBV6-5 and TRBJ2-5, with 8 nucleotides matching TRBD1. Germline CDR1 MNHEY, CDR2 SVGAGI. The length of the CDR3 is 14 residues. V was pared by 6 bases and J by 5 bases, with 8 bases of the junction left unmatched. DNA for the CDR3: TGTGCCAGCAGCGAGCGACAGGGGTTTGAGACCCAGTACTTC. Residues: CASSERQGFETQYF.

The chain couples TRBV28 to TRBJ2-3; D is perhaps TRBD2 (5 bases). Per germline, CDR1 MDHEN and CDR2 SYDVKM. The length of the CDR3 is 13 residues. The V gene lost 5 bases and the J gene lost 1 base, with 7 bases spanning the gap. The CDR3 DNA reads as TGTGCCAGCAGTGGAGGTGGCACAGATACGCAGTATTTT. Residues: CASSGGGTDTQYF.

CDR3 sequence: CASSYGQGAYEQYF. The CDR3 DNA sequence: TGTGCCAGCAGCTATGGACAGGGAGCCTACGAGCAGTACTTC. The chain joins TRBV6-5 to TRBJ2-7, with 8 bases lining up with TRBD1. The germline V gene has CDR1 MNHEY and CDR2 SVGAGI. This CDR3 is 14 amino acids long. Trimming cost V 6 bases and J 2 bases; bases outside gene matches: 6.

This clone was recorded once. The rearrangement joins TRBV11-1 to TRBJ2-1, with 10 positions matching TRBD1. The germline CDR1 and CDR2 sequences are SGHAT and FQDESV (reference sequence). The J segment lost 5 bases and the V segment lost 4 bases, leaving 11 bases of the junction unmatched. CDR3 size: 17 residues. CDR3 loop: CASSSPQGTGVDNEQFF. The CDR3 nucleotides are TGTGCCAGCAGCTCTCCCCAGGGGACAGGGGTCGACAATGAGCAGTTCTTC. Full variable domain (remainder filled in from reference TRBV11-1 and TRBJ2-1): EAEVAQSPRYKITEKSQAVAFWCDPISGHATLYWYRQILGQGPELLVQFQDESVVDDSQLPKDRFSAERLKGVDSTLKIQPAELGDSAMYLCASSSPQGTGVDNEQFFGPGTRLTVL.

V and J are TRBV7-2 and TRBJ2-2; 11 bases line up with TRBD2. This CDR3 has 17 residues. The J segment lost 6 bases and the V segment lost 4 bases, leaving 10 bases of the junction unmatched. Germline V gives CDR1 SGHTA, CDR2 FQGNSA. The CDR3 protein is CASSSGVAGGYSGELFF. In DNA form, the CDR3 reads TGTGCCAGCAGCTCGGGGGTAGCGGGAGGGTATTCCGGGGAGCTGTTTTTT. The full variable domain, in which reference TRBV7-2 and TRBJ2-2 provide the parts outside the CDR3, is GAGVSQSPSNKVTEKGKDVELRCDPISGHTALYWYRQSLGQGLEFLIYFQGNSAPDKSGLPSDRFSAERTGGSVSTLTIQRTQQEDSAVYLCASSSGVAGGYSGELFFGEGSRLTVL.

This chain joins TRBV12-5 and TRBJ2-5; 12 positions match TRBD2. Germline loops: CDR1 LGHNT, CDR2 FRNRAP. The CDR3 consists of 15 residues. After removal of 3 bases from V and 11 bases from J, the junction contained 10 bases not matched to a gene. CDR3 sequence (DNA): TGTGCTAGTGGTTTTCTCACTAGCGGGGGGAGGGAGCAGTACTTC. Protein: CASGFLTSGGREQYF.